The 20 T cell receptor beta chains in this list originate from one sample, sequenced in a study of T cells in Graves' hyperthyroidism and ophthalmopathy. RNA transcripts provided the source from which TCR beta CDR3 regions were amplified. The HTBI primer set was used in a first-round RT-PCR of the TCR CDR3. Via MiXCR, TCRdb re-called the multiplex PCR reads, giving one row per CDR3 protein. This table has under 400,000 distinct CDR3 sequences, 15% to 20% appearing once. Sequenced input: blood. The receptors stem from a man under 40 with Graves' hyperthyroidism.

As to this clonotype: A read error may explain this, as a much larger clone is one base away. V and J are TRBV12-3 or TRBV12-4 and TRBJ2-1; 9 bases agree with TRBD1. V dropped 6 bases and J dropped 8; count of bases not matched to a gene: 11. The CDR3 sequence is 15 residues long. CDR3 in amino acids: CASSSWTGVNYEQFF. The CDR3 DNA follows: TGTGCCAGCAGCTCCTGGACAGGGGTTAACTATGAGCAGTTCTTC.

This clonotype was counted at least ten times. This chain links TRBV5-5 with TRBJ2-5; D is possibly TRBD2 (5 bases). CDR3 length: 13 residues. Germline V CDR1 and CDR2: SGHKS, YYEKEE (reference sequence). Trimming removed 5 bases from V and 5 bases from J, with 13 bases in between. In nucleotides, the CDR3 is TGTGCCAGCAGGGCCCTAGGACTGGAGACCCAGTACTTC. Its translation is CASRALGLETQYF. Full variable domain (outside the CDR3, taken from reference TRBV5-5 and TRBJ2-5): DAGVTQSPTHLIKTRGQQVTLRCSPISGHKSVSWYQQVLGQGPQFIFQYYEKEERGRGNFPDRFSARQFPNYSSELNVNALLLGDSALYLCASRALGLETQYFGPGTRLLVL.

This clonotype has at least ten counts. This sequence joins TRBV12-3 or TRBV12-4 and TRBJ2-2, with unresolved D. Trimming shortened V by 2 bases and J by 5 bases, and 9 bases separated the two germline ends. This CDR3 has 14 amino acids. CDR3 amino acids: CASSLIGLTGELFF. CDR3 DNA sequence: TGTGCCAGCAGTTTAATAGGCCTTACCGGGGAGCTGTTTTTT.

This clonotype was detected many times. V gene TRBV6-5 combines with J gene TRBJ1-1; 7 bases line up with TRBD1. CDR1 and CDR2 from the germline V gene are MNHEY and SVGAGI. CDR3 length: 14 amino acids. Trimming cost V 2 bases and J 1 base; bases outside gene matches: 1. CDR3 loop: CASSYQGENTEAFF. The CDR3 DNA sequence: TGTGCCAGCAGTTACCAGGGGGAGAACACTGAAGCTTTCTTT.

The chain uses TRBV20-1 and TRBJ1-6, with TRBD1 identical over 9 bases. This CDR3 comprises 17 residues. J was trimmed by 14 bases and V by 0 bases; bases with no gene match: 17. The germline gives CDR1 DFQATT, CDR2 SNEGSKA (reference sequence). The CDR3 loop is CSARDRGRGQGPMALHF. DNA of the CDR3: TGCAGTGCTAGAGATAGGGGGAGAGGACAGGGGCCCATGGCCCTCCACTTT.

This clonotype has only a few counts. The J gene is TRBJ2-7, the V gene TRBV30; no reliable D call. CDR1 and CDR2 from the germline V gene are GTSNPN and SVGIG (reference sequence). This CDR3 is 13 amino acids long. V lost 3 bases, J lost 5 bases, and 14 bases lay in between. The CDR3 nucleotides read TGTGCCTGGAGAATAGCTATTACAAACGAGCAGTACTTC. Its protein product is CAWRIAITNEQYF.

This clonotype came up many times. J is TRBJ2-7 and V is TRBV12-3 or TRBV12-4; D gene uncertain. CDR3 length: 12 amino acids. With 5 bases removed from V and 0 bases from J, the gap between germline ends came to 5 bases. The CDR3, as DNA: TGTGCCAGCAGTCGAAGCTCCTACGAGCAGTACTTC. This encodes CASSRSSYEQYF.

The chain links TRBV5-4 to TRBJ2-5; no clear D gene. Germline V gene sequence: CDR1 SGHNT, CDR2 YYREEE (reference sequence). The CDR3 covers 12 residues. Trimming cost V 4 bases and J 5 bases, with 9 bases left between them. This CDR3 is CASSPEGETQYF. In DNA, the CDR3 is TGTGCCAGCAGCCCCGAAGGGGAGACCCAGTACTTC.

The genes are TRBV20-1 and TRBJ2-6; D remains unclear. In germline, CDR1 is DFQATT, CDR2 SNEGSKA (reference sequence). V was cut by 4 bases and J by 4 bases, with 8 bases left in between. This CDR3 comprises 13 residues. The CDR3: CSATPGGANVLTF. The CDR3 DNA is TGCAGTGCTACCCCCGGGGGGGCCAACGTCCTGACTTTC.

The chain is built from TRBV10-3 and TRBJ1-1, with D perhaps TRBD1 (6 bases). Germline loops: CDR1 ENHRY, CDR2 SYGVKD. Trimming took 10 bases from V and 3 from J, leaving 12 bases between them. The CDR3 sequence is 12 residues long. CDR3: CASQAGDTEAFF. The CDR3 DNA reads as TGTGCCAGCCAGGCAGGGGACACTGAAGCTTTCTTT.

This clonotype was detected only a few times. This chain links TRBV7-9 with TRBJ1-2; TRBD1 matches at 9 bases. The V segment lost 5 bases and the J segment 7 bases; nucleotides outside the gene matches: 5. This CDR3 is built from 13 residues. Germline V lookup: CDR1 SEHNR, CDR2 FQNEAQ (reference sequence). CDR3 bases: TGTGCCAGCAGCACGGGACAGGGTGGTGGCTACACCTTC. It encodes CASSTGQGGGYTF.

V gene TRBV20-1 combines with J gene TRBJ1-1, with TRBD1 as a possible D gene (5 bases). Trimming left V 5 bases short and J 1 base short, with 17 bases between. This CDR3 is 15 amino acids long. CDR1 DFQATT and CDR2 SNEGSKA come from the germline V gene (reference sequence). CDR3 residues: CSAYDSLGPNTEAFF. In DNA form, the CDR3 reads TGCAGTGCTTACGACAGCCTAGGACCGAACACTGAAGCTTTCTTT.

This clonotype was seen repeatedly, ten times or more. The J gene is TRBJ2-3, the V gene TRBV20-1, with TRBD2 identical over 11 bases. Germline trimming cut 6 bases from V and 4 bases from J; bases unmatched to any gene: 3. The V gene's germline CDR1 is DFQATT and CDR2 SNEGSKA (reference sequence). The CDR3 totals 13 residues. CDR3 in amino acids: CSAPGLAADTQYF. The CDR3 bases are TGCAGTGCCCCGGGACTAGCGGCAGATACGCAGTATTTT.

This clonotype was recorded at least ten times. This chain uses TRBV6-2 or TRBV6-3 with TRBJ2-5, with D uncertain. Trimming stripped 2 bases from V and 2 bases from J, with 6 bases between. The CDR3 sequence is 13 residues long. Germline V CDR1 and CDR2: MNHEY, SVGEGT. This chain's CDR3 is CASSYAIQETQYF. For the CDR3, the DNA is TGTGCCAGCAGTTACGCGATTCAAGAGACCCAGTACTTC.

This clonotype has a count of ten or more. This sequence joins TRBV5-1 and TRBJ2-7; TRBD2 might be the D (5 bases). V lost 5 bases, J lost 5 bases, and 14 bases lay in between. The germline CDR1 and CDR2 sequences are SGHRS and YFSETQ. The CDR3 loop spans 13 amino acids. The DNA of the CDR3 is TGCGCCAGCAGAAGCGGTTTCGGGAACGAGCAGTACTTC. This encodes CASRSGFGNEQYF.

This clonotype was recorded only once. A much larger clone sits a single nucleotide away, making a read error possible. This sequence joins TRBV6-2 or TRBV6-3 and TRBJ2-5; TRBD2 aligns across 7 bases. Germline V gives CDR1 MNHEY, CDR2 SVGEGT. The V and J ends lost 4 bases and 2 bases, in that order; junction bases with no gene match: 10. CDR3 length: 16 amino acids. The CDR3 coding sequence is TGTGCCAGCAGTTCTCGGCCAGGGAGGGAACAAGAGACCCAGTACTTC. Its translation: CASSSRPGREQETQYF.

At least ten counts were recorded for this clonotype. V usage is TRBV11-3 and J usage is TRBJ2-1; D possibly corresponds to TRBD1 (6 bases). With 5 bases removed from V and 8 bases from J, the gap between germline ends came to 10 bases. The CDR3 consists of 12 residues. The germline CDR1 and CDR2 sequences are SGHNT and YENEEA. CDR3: CASSQGPDEQFF. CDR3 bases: TGTGCCAGCAGCCAGGGGCCAGATGAGCAGTTCTTC. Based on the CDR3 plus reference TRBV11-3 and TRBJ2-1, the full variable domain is EAGVVQSPRYKIIEKKQPVAFWCNPISGHNTLYWYLQNLGQGPELLIRYENEEAVDDSQLPKDRFSAERLKGVDSTLKIQPAELGDSAVYLCASSQGPDEQFFGPGTRLTVL.

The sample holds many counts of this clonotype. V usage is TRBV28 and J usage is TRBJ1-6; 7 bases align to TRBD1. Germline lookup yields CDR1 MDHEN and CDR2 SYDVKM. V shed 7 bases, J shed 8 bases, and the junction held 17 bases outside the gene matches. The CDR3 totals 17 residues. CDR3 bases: TGTGCCAGCAATACCGGACAGGCCACGTATACGGATTCACCCCTCCACTTT. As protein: CASNTGQATYTDSPLHF. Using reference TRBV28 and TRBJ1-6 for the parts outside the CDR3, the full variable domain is DVKVTQSSRYLVKRTGEKVFLECVQDMDHENMFWYRQDPGLGLRLIYFSYDVKMKEKGDIPEGYSVSREKKERFSLILESASTNQTSMYLCASNTGQATYTDSPLHFGNGTRLTVT.

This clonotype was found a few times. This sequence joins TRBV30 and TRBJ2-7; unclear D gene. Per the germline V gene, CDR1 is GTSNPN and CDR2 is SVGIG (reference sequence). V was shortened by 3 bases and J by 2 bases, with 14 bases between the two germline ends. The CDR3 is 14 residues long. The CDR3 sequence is CAWREGYNTYEQYF. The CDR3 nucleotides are TGTGCCTGGAGAGAAGGGTATAACACCTACGAGCAGTACTTC. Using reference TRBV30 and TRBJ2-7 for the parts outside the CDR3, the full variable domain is SQTIHQWPATLVQPVGSPLSLECTVEGTSNPNLYWYRQAAGRGLQLLFYSVGIGQISSEVPQNLSASRPQDRQFILSSKKLLLSDSGFYLCAWREGYNTYEQYFGPGTRLTVT.

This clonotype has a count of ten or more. The CDR3 protein is CASSDFEGTYEQYF. For the CDR3, the DNA is TGTGCCAGCAGTGATTTTGAGGGAACCTACGAGCAGTACTTC. The chain joins TRBV2 to TRBJ2-7; D is perhaps TRBD2 (5 bases). The CDR3 is made up of 14 amino acids. V lost 3 bases and J 2 bases, leaving 11 bases between the germline ends. Germline V gives CDR1 SNHLY, CDR2 FYNNEI.